This T cell receptor (beta chain) came from a study of blood T cell repertoires in COVID-19 (dated by TCRdb to between 2020 and 2021). Broadly, across the study: Samples covering the acute and convalescent phases of COVID-19 were provided by collaborators in the United States, Italy and Spain. The prospective study material was composed of cDNA or gDNA derived from T cells, B-cell-depleted T cells, or PBMCs. Deeply sampled blood TCRbeta repertoires from subjects exposed to, actively infected with, or recovered from COVID-19 were included in the dataset. The repertoires were made available in a free public database intended to serve as a resource for research on the immune response to SARS-CoV-2. The samples were drawn from two sources: the first 160 participants of the ongoing ImmuneRACE study, and 1,254 subjects contributed by 6 global collaborators. Nearly every sample came with metadata listing a de-identified subject ID, COVID-19 status, age in years and sex. Where available, HLA class I and class II types were taken from metadata supplied by the sample provider and were not determined by assay-based typing. Study-level results and caveats: The amount of clinical and demographic metadata varied by source and participant and was provided uncurated.

V was cut back by 3 bases and J by 0 bases, leaving a gap of 9 bases between them. The CDR3 runs 14 amino acids, cysteine and phenylalanine included. Of the read, only the CDR3 DNA is kept; its 42 bases are in frame from base 1. The germline V gene supplies CDR1 SNHLY and CDR2 FYNNEI. Notes on this clone: This receptor's antigen is unknown. No qualities accompany the bases; no much larger clone lies one base away.

TCRbeta CDR3 regions were amplified from genomic DNA by means of the immunoSEQ Assay, a bias-controlled multiplex PCR. Turning to the authors' computational methods: The number of nucleated cells in each sample was estimated from the amplification of reference gene primers within the assay. Sequence reads were collapsed and filtered to measure the absolute abundance of every unique TCRbeta CDR3 rearrangement. For each sample, productive Simpson clonality was calculated as the square root of Simpson's diversity index over productive rearrangements. Imported from immuneACCESS, the table was reduced by TCRdb to in-frame sequences with V and J called. These copies leave out some clones; in studies compared against another copy, an unresolved V gene accounts for under half, and the cause of the remainder is not known. V and J calls and clone size are given by that table; D and trimming were obtained from the DNA. Within this sample are just under 95,000 clones, with around three quarters of them counted one time only. Nearly 9% of the sample is in the top ten clones.

Samples from volunteer blood donors who had recovered from COVID-19 were contributed by a second Seattle source. The collaborating institutions used their own protocols to collect whole blood in K2EDTA tubes. For TCRbeta analysis, collaborators shipped samples as frozen whole blood, isolated PBMCs, or DNA extracted from either of those sample types. The sequence links TRBV2 to TRBJ2-7, with the identity of the D gene unclear. The sequence was collected from a man aged 50 or older who had recovered from COVID-19. The sequencing input was peripheral blood. The DNA sequence is as follows: TGTGCCAGCAGTGAGACCGGCGGCTCCTACGAGCAGTACTTC. Translated, this is CASSETGGSYEQYF.